The sequence of this TCR beta chain was determined in a study of blood T cell repertoires in COVID-19. At the level of the study: PBMCs, B-cell-depleted T cells, or T cells provided the cDNA or gDNA that made up the material.

TCRdb's copy holds only in-frame clones and misses some; the assay was immunoSEQ multiplex PCR. The sample carries 200,000 to 250,000 clones, around nine tenths recorded once. Specimen: peripheral blood. The TCR comes from a woman aged 60-70 years who had recovered from COVID-19.

DNA for the CDR3: TGTGCCAGCAGCCGCGGGGAGGCAGGGGGCAATGAGCAGTTCTTC. Amino acids: CASSRGEAGGNEQFF. The chain couples TRBV4-2 to TRBJ2-1, with D possibly matching TRBD1 (7 bases). The germline V gene has CDR1 LGHNA and CDR2 YNFKEQ. V lost 4 bases to trimming and J lost 6 bases, with 16 bases between them. This CDR3 has 15 amino acids.